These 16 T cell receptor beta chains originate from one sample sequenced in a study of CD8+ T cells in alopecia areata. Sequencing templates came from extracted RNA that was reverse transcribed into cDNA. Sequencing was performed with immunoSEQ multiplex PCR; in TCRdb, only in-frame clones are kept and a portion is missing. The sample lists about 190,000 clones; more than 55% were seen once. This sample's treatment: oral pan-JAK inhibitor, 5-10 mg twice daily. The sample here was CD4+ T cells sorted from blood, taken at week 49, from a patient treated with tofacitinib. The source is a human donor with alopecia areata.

CDR3 coding DNA: TGTGCCAGGAGCAGCGGGGCTAGCACAGATACGCAGTATTTT. Translated: CARSSGASTDTQYF. The chain joins TRBV2 to TRBJ2-3; the match to TRBD2 covers 7 bases. Germline loops: CDR1 SNHLY, CDR2 FYNNEI. There are 14 residues in the CDR3. J gave up 0 bases and V 9 bases, and 6 bases lay outside the gene matches. The variable domain in full, with the rest retrieved from reference TRBV2 and TRBJ2-3, is EPEVTQTPSHQVTQMGQEVILRCVPISNHLYFYWYRQILGQKVEFLVSFYNNEISEKSEIFDDQFSVERPDGSNFTLKIRSTKLEDSAMYFCARSSGASTDTQYFGPGTRLTVL.

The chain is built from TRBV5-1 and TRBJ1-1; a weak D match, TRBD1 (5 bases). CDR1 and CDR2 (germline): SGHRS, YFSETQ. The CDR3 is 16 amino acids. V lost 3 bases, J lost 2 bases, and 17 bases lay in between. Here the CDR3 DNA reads TGCGCCAGCAGCTCGGGATTGGGGAGGGGAAACACTGAAGCTTTCTTT. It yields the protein CASSSGLGRGNTEAFF.

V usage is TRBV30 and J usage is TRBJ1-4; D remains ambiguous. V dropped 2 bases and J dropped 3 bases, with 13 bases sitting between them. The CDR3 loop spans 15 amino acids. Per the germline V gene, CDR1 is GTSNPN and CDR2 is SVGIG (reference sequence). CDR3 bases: TGTGCCTGGAGTATTCTACCGGCACCTAATGAAAAACTGTTTTTT. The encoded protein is CAWSILPAPNEKLFF.

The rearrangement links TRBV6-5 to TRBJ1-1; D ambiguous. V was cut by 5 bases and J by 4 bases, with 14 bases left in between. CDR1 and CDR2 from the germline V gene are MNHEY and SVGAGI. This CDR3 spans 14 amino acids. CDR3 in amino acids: CASSQTYRGTEAFF. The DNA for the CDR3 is TGTGCCAGCAGTCAGACCTATCGAGGCACTGAAGCTTTCTTT.

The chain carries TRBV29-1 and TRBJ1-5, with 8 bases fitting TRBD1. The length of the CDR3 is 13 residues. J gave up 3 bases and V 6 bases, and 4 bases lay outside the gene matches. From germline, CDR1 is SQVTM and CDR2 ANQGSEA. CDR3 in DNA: TGCAGCGTCGGGACAGGACCCAATCAGCCCCAGCATTTT. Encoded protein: CSVGTGPNQPQHF.

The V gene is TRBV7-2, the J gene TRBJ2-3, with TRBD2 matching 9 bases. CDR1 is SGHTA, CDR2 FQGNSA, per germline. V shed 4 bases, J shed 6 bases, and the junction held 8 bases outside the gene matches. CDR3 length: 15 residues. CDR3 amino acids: CASSSSGARADTQYF. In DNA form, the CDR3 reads TGTGCCAGCAGCTCTAGCGGGGCGCGCGCGGATACGCAGTATTTT.

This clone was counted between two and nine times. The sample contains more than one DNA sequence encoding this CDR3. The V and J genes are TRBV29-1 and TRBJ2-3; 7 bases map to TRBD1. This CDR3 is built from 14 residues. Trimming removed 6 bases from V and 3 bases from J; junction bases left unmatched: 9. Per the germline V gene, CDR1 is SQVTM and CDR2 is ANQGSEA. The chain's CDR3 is CSVVVRGRTDTQYF. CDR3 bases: TGCAGCGTAGTGGTAAGGGGGCGGACAGATACGCAGTATTTT.

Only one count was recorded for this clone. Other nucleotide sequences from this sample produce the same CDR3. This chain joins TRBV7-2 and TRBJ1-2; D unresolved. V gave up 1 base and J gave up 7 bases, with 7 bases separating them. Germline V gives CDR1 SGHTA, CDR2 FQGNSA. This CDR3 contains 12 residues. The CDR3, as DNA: TGTGCCAGCAGCTTAGACGGTGGTGGCTACACCTTC. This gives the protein CASSLDGGGYTF.

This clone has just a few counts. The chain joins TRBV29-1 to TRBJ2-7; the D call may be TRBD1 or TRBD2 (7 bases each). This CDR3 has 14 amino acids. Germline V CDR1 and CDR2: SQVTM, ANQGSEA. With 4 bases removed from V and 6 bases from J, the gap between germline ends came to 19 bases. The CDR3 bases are TGCAGCGTTGGGACATGGGAGGGGGCGCGCGAGCAGTACTTC. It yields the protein CSVGTWEGAREQYF.

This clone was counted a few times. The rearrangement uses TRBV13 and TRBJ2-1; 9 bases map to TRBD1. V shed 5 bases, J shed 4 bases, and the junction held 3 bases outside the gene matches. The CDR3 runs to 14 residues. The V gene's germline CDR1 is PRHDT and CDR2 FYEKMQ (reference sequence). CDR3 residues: CASSLGTGYNEQFF. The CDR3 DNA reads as TGTGCCAGCAGCCTCGGGACAGGGTACAATGAGCAGTTCTTC.

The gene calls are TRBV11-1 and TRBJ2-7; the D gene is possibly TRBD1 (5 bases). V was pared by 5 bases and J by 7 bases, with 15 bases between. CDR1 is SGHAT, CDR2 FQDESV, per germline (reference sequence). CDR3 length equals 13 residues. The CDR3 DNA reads TGTGCCAGCAGCCAACAGAAGGGGTCGGAGCAGTACTTC. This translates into CASSQQKGSEQYF.

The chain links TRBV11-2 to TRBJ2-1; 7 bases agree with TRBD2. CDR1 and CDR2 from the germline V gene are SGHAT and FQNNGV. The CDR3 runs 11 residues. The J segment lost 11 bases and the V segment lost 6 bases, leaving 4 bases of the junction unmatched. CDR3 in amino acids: CASRSSGKQFF. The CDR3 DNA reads TGTGCCAGCAGATCTAGCGGAAAGCAGTTCTTC.

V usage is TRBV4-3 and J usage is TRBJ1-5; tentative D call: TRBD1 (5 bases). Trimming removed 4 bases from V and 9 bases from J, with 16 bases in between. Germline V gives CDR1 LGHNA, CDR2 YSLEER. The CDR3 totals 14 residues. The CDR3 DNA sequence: TGCGCCAGCAGCCTCGACAGTGCTCGAAGGCCCCAGCATTTT. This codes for CASSLDSARRPQHF.

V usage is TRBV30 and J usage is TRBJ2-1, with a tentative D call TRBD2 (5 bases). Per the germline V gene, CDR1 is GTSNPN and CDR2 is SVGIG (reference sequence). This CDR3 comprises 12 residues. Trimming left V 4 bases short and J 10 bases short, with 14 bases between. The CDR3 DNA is TGTGCCTGGAAAAGGGCGGGCAACGAGCAGTTCTTC. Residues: CAWKRAGNEQFF.

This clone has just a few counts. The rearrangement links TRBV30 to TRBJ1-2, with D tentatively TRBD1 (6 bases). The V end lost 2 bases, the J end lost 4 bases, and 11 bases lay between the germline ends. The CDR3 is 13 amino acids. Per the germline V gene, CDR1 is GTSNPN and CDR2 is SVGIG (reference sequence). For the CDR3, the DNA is TGTGCCTGGAGTCGACAGGAGATCTATGGCTACACCTTC. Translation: CAWSRQEIYGYTF.

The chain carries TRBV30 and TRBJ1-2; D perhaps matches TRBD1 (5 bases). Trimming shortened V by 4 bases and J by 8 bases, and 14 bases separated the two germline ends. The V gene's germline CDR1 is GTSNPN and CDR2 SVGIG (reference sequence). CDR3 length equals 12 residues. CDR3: CAWTGGFQGYTF. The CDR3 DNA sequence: TGTGCCTGGACCGGGGGGTTTCAGGGCTACACCTTC. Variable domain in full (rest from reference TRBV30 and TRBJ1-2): SQTIHQWPATLVQPVGSPLSLECTVEGTSNPNLYWYRQAAGRGLQLLFYSVGIGQISSEVPQNLSASRPQDRQFILSSKKLLLSDSGFYLCAWTGGFQGYTFGSGTRLTVV.